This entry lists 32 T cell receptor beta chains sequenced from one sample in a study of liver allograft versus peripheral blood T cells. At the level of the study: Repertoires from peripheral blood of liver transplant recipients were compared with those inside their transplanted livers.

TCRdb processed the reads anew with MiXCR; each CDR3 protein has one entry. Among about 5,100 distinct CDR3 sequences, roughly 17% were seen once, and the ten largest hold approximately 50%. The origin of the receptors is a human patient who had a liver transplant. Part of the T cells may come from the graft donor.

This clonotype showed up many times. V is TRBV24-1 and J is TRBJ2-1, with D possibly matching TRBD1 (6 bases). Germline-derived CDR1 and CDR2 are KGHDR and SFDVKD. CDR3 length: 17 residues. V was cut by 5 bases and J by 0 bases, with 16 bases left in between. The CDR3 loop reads CATSGSASDSSYNEQFF. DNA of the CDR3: TGTGCCACCAGTGGATCCGCTTCGGACAGCTCCTACAATGAGCAGTTCTTC.

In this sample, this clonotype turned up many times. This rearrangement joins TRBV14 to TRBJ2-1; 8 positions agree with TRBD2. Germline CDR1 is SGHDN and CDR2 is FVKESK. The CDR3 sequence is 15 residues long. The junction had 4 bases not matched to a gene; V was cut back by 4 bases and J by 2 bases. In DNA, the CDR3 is TGTGCCAGCAGCCCCCCGGGACTAGCCTACAATGAGCAGTTCTTC. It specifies CASSPPGLAYNEQFF.

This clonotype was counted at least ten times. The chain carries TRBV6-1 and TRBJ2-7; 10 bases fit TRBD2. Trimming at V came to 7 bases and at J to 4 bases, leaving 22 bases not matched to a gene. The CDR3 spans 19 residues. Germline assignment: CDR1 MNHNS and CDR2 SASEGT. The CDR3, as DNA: TGTGCCAGCACACTCTCTCGGACTAGCGGCTTAGGATACTCTTACGAGCAGTACTTC. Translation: CASTLSRTSGLGYSYEQYF.

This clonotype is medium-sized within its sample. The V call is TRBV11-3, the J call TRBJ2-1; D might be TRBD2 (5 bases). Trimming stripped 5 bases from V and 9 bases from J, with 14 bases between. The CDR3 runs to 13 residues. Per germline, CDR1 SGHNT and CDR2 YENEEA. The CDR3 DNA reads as TGTGCCAGCAGCCTCGGGATCCTTTCTGAGCAGTTCTTC. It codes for CASSLGILSEQFF.

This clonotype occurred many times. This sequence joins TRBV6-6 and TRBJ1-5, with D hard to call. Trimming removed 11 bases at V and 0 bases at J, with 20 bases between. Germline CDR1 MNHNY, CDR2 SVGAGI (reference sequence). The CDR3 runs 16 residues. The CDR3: CAVGKDPYYSNQPQHF. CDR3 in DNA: TGTGCCGTGGGAAAGGATCCTTATTATAGCAATCAGCCCCAGCATTTT.

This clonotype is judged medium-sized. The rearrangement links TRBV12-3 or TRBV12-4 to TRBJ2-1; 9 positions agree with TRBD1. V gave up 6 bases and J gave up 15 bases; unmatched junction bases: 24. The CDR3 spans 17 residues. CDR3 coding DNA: TGTGCCAGCAGCGAAACCTTTCCGGGACAGGGCCCACCCACAGGGTTCTTC. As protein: CASSETFPGQGPPTGFF.

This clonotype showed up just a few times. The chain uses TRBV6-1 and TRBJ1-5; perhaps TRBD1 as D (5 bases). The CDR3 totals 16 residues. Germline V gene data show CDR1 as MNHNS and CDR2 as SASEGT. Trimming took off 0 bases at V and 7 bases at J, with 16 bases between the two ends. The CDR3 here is CASSEALGGSPQPQHF. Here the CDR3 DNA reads TGTGCCAGCAGTGAAGCGCTCGGGGGATCCCCCCAGCCCCAGCATTTT.

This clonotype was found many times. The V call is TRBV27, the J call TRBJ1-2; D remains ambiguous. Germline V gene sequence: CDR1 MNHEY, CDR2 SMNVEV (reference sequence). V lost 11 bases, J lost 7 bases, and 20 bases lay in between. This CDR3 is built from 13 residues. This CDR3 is CAVAPRLGLGYTF. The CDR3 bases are TGTGCCGTCGCGCCACGTTTGGGTCTTGGCTACACCTTC.

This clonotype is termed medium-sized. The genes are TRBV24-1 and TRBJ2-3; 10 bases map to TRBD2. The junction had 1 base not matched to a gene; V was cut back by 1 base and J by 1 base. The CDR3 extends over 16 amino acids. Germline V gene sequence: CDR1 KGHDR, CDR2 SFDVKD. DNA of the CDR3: TGTGCCACCAGTGATTTAAGCGGGAGGGGCACAGATACGCAGTATTTT. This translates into CATSDLSGRGTDTQYF.

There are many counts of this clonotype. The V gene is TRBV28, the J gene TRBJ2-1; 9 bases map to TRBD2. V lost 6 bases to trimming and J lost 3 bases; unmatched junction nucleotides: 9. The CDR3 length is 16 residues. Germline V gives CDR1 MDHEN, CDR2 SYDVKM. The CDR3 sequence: CASRLGRTSVYNEQFF. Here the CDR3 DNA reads TGTGCCAGCAGACTGGGGAGGACTAGCGTCTACAATGAGCAGTTCTTC.

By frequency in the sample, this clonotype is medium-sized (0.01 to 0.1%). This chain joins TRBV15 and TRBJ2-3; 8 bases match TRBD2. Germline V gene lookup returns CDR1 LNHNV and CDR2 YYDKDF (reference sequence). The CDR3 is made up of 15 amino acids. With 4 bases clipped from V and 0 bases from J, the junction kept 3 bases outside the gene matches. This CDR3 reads CATSNPGGSTDTQYF. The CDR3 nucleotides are TGTGCCACCAGCAACCCGGGAGGGAGCACAGATACGCAGTATTTT.

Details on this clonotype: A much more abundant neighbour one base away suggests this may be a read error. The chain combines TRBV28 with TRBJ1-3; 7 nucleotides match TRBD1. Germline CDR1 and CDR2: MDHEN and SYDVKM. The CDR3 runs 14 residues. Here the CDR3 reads CASSTGVSRNTIYF. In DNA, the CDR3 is TGTGCCAGCAGTACAGGGGTCTCTAGAAACACCATATATTTT. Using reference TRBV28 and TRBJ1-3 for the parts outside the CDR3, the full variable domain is DVKVTQSSRYLVKRTGEKVFLECVQDMDHENMFWYRQDPGLGLRLIYFSYDVKMKEKGDIPEGYSVSREKKERFSLILESASTNQTSMYLCASSTGVSRNTIYFGEGSWLTVV.

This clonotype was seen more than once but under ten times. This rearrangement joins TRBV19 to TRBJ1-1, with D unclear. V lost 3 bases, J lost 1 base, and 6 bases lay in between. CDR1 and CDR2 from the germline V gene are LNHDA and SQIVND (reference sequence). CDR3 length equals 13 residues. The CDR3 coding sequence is TGTGCCAGTAGTATGGCCCCGAACACTGAAGCTTTCTTT. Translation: CASSMAPNTEAFF.

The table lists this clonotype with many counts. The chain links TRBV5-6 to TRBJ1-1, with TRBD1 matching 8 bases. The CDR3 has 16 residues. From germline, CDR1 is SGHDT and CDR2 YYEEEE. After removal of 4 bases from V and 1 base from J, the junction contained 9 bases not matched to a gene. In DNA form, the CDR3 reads TGTGCCAGCAGCGAACAGGGGGAAAACCCGAACACTGAAGCTTTCTTT. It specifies CASSEQGENPNTEAFF.

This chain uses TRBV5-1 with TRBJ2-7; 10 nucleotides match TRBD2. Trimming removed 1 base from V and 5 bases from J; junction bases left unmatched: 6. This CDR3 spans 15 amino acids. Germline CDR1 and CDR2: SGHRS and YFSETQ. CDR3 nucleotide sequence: TGCGCCAGCAGCTTGAGAGCGGGGGGGCGGAACGAGCAGTACTTC. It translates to CASSLRAGGRNEQYF.

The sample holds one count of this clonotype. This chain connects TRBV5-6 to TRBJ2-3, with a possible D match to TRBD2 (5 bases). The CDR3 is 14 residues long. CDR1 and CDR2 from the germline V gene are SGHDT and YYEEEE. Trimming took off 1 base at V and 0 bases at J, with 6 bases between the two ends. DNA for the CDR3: TGTGCCAGCAGCTTGACGGGGAGCACAGATACGCAGTATTTT. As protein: CASSLTGSTDTQYF.

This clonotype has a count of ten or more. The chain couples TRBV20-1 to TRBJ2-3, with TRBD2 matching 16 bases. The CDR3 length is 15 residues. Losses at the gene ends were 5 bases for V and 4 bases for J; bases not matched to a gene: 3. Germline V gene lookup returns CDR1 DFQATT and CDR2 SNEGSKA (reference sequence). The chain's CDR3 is CSAGTSGREADTQYF. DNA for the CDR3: TGCAGTGCTGGGACTAGCGGGAGGGAGGCAGATACGCAGTATTTT.

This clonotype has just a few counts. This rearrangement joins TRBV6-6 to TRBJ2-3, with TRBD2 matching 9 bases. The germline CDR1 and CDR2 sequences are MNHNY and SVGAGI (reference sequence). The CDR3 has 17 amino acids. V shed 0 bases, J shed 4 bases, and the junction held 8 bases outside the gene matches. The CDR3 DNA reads TGTGCCAGCAGTTACTCTTTAGCGGGGGAATTCTCAGATACGCAGTATTTT. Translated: CASSYSLAGEFSDTQYF.

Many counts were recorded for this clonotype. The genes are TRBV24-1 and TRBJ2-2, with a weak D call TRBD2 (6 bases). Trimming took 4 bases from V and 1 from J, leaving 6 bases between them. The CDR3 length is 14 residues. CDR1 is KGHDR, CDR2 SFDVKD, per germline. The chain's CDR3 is CATSEGLNTGELFF. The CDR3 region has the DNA TGTGCCACCAGTGAGGGACTGAACACCGGGGAGCTGTTTTTT.

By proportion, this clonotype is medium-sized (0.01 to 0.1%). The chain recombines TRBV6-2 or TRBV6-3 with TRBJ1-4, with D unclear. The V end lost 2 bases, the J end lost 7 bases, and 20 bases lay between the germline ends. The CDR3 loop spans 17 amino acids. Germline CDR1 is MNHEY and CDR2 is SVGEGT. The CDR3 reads CASSYPETEGVTEKLFF. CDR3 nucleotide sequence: TGTGCCAGCAGTTACCCGGAAACTGAGGGTGTGACTGAAAAACTGTTTTTT.

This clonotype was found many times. DNA of the CDR3: TGTGCCACCAGCACCGCCAGGGGGACAGAGTACGAGCAGTACTTC. Its protein product is CATSTARGTEYEQYF. The chain has TRBV15 and TRBJ2-7; TRBD1 aligns across 7 bases. The CDR3 extends over 15 amino acids. Germline V gene lookup returns CDR1 LNHNV and CDR2 YYDKDF (reference sequence). The V gene end was trimmed by 4 bases and the J gene end by 4 bases; junction bases not matched to a gene: 10. Supplemented by reference TRBV15 and TRBJ2-7, the full variable domain reads DAMVIQNPRYQVTQFGKPVTLSCSQTLNHNVMYWYQQKSSQAPKLLFHYYDKDFNNEADTPDNFQSRRPNTSFCFLDIRSPGLGDTAMYLCATSTARGTEYEQYFGPGTRLTVT.

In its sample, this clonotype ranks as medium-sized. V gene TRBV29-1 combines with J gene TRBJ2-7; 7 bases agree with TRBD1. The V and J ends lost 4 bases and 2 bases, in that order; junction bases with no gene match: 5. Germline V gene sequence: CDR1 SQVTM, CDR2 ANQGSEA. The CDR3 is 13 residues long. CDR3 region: CSVVRGNTYEQYF. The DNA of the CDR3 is TGCAGCGTTGTCAGGGGGAACACCTACGAGCAGTACTTC.

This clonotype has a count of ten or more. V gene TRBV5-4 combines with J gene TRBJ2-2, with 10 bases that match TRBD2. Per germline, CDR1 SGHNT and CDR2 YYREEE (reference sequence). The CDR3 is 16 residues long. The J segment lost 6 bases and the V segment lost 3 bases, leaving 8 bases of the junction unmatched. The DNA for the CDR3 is TGTGCCAGCAGCTCCCGGCTAGCGGGAGTCGCCGGGGAGCTGTTTTTT. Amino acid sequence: CASSSRLAGVAGELFF.

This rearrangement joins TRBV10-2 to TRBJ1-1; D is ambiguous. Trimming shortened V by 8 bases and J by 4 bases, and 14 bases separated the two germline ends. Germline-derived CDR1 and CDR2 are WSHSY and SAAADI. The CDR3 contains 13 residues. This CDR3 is CASRAGLGTEAFF. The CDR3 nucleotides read TGCGCCAGCCGGGCGGGCCTAGGCACTGAAGCTTTCTTT.

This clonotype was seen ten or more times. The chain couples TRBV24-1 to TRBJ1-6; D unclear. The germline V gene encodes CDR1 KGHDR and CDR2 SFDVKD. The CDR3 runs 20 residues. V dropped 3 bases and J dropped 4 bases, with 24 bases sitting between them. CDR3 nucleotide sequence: TGTGCCACCAGTGATCCGCACCACAGCTACCAAATCTTTTATAATTCACCCCTCCACTTT. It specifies CATSDPHHSYQIFYNSPLHF.

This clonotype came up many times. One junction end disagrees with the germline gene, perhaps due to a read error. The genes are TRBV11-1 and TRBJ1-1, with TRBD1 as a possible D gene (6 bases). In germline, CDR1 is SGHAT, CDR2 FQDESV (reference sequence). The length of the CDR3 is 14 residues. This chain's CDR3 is CASSSRGNRAITLF. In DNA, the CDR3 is TGTGCCAGCAGCTCCAGAGGAAACAGGGCCATTACACTTTTT.

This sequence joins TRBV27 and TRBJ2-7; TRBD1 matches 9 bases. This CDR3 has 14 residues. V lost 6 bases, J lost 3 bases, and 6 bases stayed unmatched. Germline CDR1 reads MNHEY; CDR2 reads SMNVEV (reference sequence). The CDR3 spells CASSPGTGNYEQYF. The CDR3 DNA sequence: TGTGCCAGCAGCCCGGGGACAGGGAACTACGAGCAGTACTTC.

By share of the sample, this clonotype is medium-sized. The CDR3 DNA reads as TGTGCCAGCTCATCTGGACACTCGGGGGATGGCTACACCTTC. Its translation is CASSSGHSGDGYTF. The chain couples TRBV18 to TRBJ1-2; possible D gene TRBD1, 5 bases. Germline CDR1 reads KGHSH; CDR2 reads LQKENI. With 5 bases removed from V and 6 bases from J, the gap between germline ends came to 16 bases. There are 14 residues in the CDR3.

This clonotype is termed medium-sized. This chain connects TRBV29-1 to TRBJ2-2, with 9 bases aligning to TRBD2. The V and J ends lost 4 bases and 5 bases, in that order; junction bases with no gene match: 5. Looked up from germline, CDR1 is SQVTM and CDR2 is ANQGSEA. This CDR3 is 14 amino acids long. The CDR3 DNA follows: TGCAGCGTTGGGGGTCTAGCGGGGACCGGGGAGCTGTTTTTT. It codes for CSVGGLAGTGELFF.

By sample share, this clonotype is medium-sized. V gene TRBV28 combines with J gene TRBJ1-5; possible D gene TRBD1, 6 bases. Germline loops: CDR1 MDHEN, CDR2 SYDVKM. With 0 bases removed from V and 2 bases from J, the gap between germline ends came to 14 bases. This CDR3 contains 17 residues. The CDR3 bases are TGTGCCAGCAGTTTATGCGGGGGACACTCATGCAATCAGCCCCAGCATTTT. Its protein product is CASSLCGGHSCNQPQHF.

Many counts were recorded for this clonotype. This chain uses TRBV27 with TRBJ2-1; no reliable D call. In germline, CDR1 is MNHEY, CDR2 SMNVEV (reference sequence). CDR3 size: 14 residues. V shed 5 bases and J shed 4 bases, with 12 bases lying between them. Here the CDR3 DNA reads TGTGCCAGCAGTACCCGGACGGATTACAATGAGCAGTTCTTC. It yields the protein CASSTRTDYNEQFF.

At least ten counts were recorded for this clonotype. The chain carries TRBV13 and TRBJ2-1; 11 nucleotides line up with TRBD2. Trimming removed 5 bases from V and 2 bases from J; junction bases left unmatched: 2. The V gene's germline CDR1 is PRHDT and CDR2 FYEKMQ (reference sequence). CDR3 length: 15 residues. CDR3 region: CASSVAGGAYNEQFF. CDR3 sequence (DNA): TGTGCCAGCAGCGTAGCGGGAGGGGCCTACAATGAGCAGTTCTTC.